These 23 T cell receptor beta chains originate from one sample sequenced in a study of blood T cell repertoires in COVID-19. TCRdb keeps only in-frame clones here, not all; method: immunoSEQ multiplex PCR. The sample lists roughly 250,000 clones, around 86% occurring once. The sample consisted of peripheral blood. Receptors were obtained from a man in his forties who had recovered from COVID-19.

V and J are TRBV24-1 and TRBJ2-1, with 11 bases aligning to TRBD1. With V trimmed by 3 bases and J by 7 bases, 10 bases remained unmatched. The CDR3 is 17 amino acids. Germline CDR1 KGHDR, CDR2 SFDVKD. The CDR3 here is CATSDTRTGGAGNEQFF. Here the CDR3 DNA reads TGTGCCACCAGTGATACAAGGACAGGGGGCGCGGGAAATGAGCAGTTCTTC.

The V and J genes are TRBV6-5 and TRBJ2-1, with 10 bases aligning to TRBD2. CDR3 length: 14 residues. J gave up 8 bases and V 6 bases, and 7 bases lay outside the gene matches. Germline loops: CDR1 MNHEY, CDR2 SVGAGI. CDR3 bases: TGTGCCAGCAGGGGAGCGGGGGGGCCTTATGAGCAGTTCTTC. This encodes CASRGAGGPYEQFF.

Only one count was recorded for this clone. The chain joins TRBV7-2 to TRBJ2-2; TRBD1 matches at 8 bases. J lost 0 bases, V lost 4 bases, and 7 bases had no gene match. This CDR3 has 17 residues. Germline loops: CDR1 SGHTA, CDR2 FQGNSA. This chain's CDR3 is CASSSSGTGANTGELFF. In nucleotides, the CDR3 is TGTGCCAGCAGCTCATCCGGGACAGGCGCGAACACCGGGGAGCTGTTTTTT.

This clone appeared a few times. The gene calls are TRBV12-5 and TRBJ1-1, with D hard to call. The CDR3 sequence is 11 residues long. Germline V gene sequence: CDR1 LGHNT, CDR2 FRNRAP. The V end lost 6 bases, the J end lost 6 bases, and 8 bases lay between the germline ends. The CDR3 coding sequence is TGTGCTAGTGGGCGGATGGCTGAAGCTTTCTTT. Amino acids: CASGRMAEAFF.

This chain links TRBV7-9 with TRBJ2-1; 7 bases are shared with TRBD2. The CDR3 runs to 15 residues. CDR1 and CDR2 from the germline V gene are SEHNR and FQNEAQ (reference sequence). Unmatched junction bases numbered 12, after V lost 5 bases and J lost 8 bases. CDR3 sequence reads: CASSPHGGRRHEQFF. CDR3 sequence (DNA): TGTGCCAGCAGCCCGCACGGGGGGAGGAGGCATGAGCAGTTCTTC. The entire variable domain, with the rest obtained from reference TRBV7-9 and TRBJ2-1, is as follows: DTGVSQNPRHKITKRGQNVTFRCDPISEHNRLYWYRQTLGQGPEFLTYFQNEAQLEKSRLLSDRFSAERPKGSFSTLEIQRTEQGDSAMYLCASSPHGGRRHEQFFGPGTRLTVL.

This chain links TRBV2 with TRBJ1-4; D is unclear. Trimming cost V 5 bases and J 0 bases, with 10 bases left between them. The CDR3 runs to 15 residues. Germline CDR1 is SNHLY and CDR2 is FYNNEI. As DNA, the CDR3 is TGTGCCAGCAGTTATTCGGTCACAACTAATGAAAAACTGTTTTTT. As protein: CASSYSVTTNEKLFF.

The chain employs TRBV29-1 and TRBJ2-7, with TRBD1 matching over 7 bases. In germline, CDR1 is SQVTM, CDR2 ANQGSEA. The CDR3 covers 14 residues. V dropped 5 bases and J dropped 4; count of bases not matched to a gene: 11. CDR3 loop: CSVLDRNLYYEQYF. The CDR3 DNA reads TGCAGCGTTTTGGACAGGAATCTTTATTACGAGCAGTACTTC.

The chain has TRBV27 and TRBJ2-2, with TRBD1 identical over 7 bases. Germline assignment: CDR1 MNHEY and CDR2 SMNVEV (reference sequence). V dropped 5 bases and J dropped 4; count of bases not matched to a gene: 4. The CDR3 sequence is 14 residues long. CDR3 in DNA: TGTGCCAGCAGTCCGGGACAGACCACCGGGGAGCTGTTTTTT. It yields the protein CASSPGQTTGELFF.

This clone was detected only a few times. The CDR3 bases are TGCACCATGGTATTCCGACGACTAGCGCCAAGAGTAAACATTCAGTACTTC. This translates into CTMVFRRLAPRVNIQYF. J is TRBJ2-4 and V is TRBV1; TRBD2, the table's D call, lacks a check against the DNA. TRBV1 corresponds to a pseudogene. CDR3 length equals 17 residues.

In its sample, this clone was seen once. The chain employs TRBV7-7 and TRBJ2-5; D remains ambiguous. Germline CDR1 is SSHAT and CDR2 is FNYEAQ (reference sequence). The CDR3 consists of 13 residues. Trimming pared 5 bases from V and 5 bases from J, leaving 12 bases between. CDR3 in amino acids: CASSSAPSETQYF. The CDR3 DNA sequence: TGTGCCAGCAGCAGCGCGCCATCCGAGACCCAGTACTTC.

This clone turned up a few times. The chain joins TRBV6-6 to TRBJ2-1, with 7 nucleotides matching TRBD1. CDR1 and CDR2 (germline): MNHNY, SVGAGI (reference sequence). This CDR3 spans 13 amino acids. Trimming removed 6 bases from V and 6 bases from J; junction bases left unmatched: 5. The CDR3 protein is CASSLDRANEQFF. The CDR3 DNA reads as TGTGCCAGCAGCCTCGACAGGGCCAATGAGCAGTTCTTC.

The table lists this clone with a few counts. The rearrangement joins TRBV5-1 to TRBJ2-7; 9 bases agree with TRBD2. CDR1 and CDR2 from the germline V gene are SGHRS and YFSETQ. V was clipped by 0 bases and J by 3 bases; unmatched bases: 7. This CDR3 has 16 amino acids. In nucleotides, the CDR3 is TGCGCCAGCAGCTTGGACGGCGGGAGGGGGTACTACGAGCAGTACTTC. It encodes CASSLDGGRGYYEQYF.

V is TRBV5-6 and J is TRBJ1-3, with D perhaps matching TRBD1 (6 bases). From germline, CDR1 is SGHDT and CDR2 YYEEEE. The CDR3 is 16 amino acids. V lost 1 base and J 4 bases, leaving 15 bases between the germline ends. The CDR3 nucleotides are TGTGCCAGCAGCTTGCCCTCGACAGGCCACGGAAACACCATATATTTT. It encodes CASSLPSTGHGNTIYF.

The chain employs TRBV12-3 or TRBV12-4 and TRBJ1-1; D is undetermined. The CDR3 contains 12 residues. Trimming left V 6 bases short and J 3 bases short, with 8 bases between. CDR3: CASRPYYTEAFF. The CDR3 DNA follows: TGTGCCAGCAGACCGTACTACACTGAAGCTTTCTTT.

The V gene is TRBV30, the J gene TRBJ1-1, with TRBD1 matching 7 bases. Germline V gene data show CDR1 as GTSNPN and CDR2 as SVGIG (reference sequence). The CDR3 loop spans 14 amino acids. V trimming: 3 bases; J trimming: 6 bases; junction bases outside the gene matches: 10. The DNA for the CDR3 is TGTGCCTGGAGCAATCCGGTGGGGACAGCTGAAGCTTTCTTT. It codes for CAWSNPVGTAEAFF.

This clone showed up just once. The chain has TRBV3-1 (or the pseudogene TRBV3-2) and TRBJ2-7; the D gene is possibly TRBD2 (6 bases). Trimming shortened V by 0 bases and J by 0 bases, and 12 bases separated the two germline ends. Germline V gene data show CDR1 as LGHDT and CDR2 as YNNKEL (reference sequence). CDR3 length equals 16 residues. The CDR3 here is CASSQDSEGPSYEQYF. For the CDR3, the DNA is TGTGCCAGCAGCCAAGATTCGGAGGGGCCCTCCTACGAGCAGTACTTC.

The chain combines TRBV15 with TRBJ1-2; D is ambiguous. Germline V gives CDR1 LNHNV, CDR2 YYDKDF (reference sequence). The CDR3 is 15 residues long. Between the trimmed V and J ends, which lost 0 bases and 4 bases, there was a span of 12 bases. CDR3 coding DNA: TGTGCCACCAGCAGAGACAGTGGGAGCAGCTATGGCTACACCTTC. Translating gives CATSRDSGSSYGYTF.

The chain links TRBV19 to TRBJ1-3; no clear D gene. Deletions cut 7 bases from V and 2 bases from J, with 9 bases between. The CDR3 consists of 13 residues. Germline V CDR1 and CDR2: LNHDA, SQIVND (reference sequence). CDR3 residues: CASTGRAGNTIYF. The CDR3 DNA follows: TGTGCCAGTACCGGCCGGGCTGGAAACACCATATATTTT.

The chain links TRBV6-5 to TRBJ1-2, with a possible D match to TRBD1 (6 bases). V was shortened by 8 bases and J by 10 bases, with 20 bases between the two germline ends. The CDR3 is 13 amino acids. Germline V gene data show CDR1 as MNHEY and CDR2 as SVGAGI. The CDR3: CASGYRVLSDYTF. The DNA of the CDR3 is TGTGCCAGCGGCTACAGGGTCCTCAGTGACTACACCTTC.

J is TRBJ2-7 and V is TRBV6-6, with 9 bases matching TRBD1. With V trimmed by 6 bases and J by 5 bases, 11 bases remained unmatched. The CDR3 is 15 amino acids. The V gene's germline CDR1 is MNHNY and CDR2 SVGAGI (reference sequence). The CDR3, as DNA: TGTGCCAGCAGCCAAAACGACAGGGGGAGGAACGAGCAGTACTTC. This codes for CASSQNDRGRNEQYF.

CDR3 nucleotide sequence: TGTGCCAGCAGTTCCAGTAACGCCCACGAGCAGTACTTC. This gives the protein CASSSSNAHEQYF. This chain connects TRBV12-3 or TRBV12-4 to TRBJ2-7; no definite D call. The CDR3 covers 13 residues. Trimming pared 4 bases from V and 5 bases from J, leaving 12 bases between.

The V and J genes are TRBV5-1 and TRBJ1-2; D unresolved. Germline V gives CDR1 SGHRS, CDR2 YFSETQ. The CDR3 sequence is 14 residues long. V was pared by 0 bases and J by 5 bases, with 11 bases between. The CDR3 loop reads CASSLELARYGYTF. In DNA, the CDR3 is TGCGCCAGCAGCTTGGAACTGGCCAGGTATGGCTACACCTTC.

This clone occurred a few times. This chain connects TRBV5-1 to TRBJ2-1, with D tentatively TRBD2 (5 bases). Germline assignment: CDR1 SGHRS and CDR2 YFSETQ. V shed 1 base and J shed 4 bases, with 9 bases lying between them. The CDR3 covers 14 residues. CDR3 DNA: TGCGCCAGCAGCTTGACGCGGACTTACAATGAGCAGTTCTTC. It is translated as CASSLTRTYNEQFF.